This is a list of T cell receptor beta chains from one sample in a study of post-analysis software for immune sequencing data. TCRdb processed the PCR reads anew with MiXCR; each CDR3 protein has one entry. The table records roughly 410,000 distinct CDR3 sequences, about a third of them present only once. The sequencing sample was made of blood. The receptors originated from a girl aged 5-17 years with multiple sclerosis. CDR3s include the opening cysteine and the closing phenylalanine or tryptophan. Each record gives: clone size, J gene, D gene, V gene, CDR3 protein, CDR3 DNA. The D gene is left open where the match is weak. Clone size, where shown, is once, few, many, or a class for clones that have expanded.

clone size: few; J gene: TRBJ1-2; D gene: -; V gene: TRBV7-3; CDR3 protein: CASTEDPTAFPNYTF; CDR3 DNA: TGTGCCAGCACCGAGGACCCGACTGCCTTCCCCAACTACACCTTC
clone size: -; J gene: TRBJ2-7; D gene: -; V gene: TRBV2; CDR3 protein: CASILTRAYEQYF; CDR3 DNA: TGTGCCAGCATCCTGACCAGGGCCTACGAGCAGTACTTC
clone size: -; J gene: TRBJ2-7; D gene: TRBD1; V gene: TRBV29-1; CDR3 protein: CSVETGDRSPYEQYF; CDR3 DNA: TGCAGCGTTGAGACGGGGGACAGGTCCCCCTACGAGCAGTACTTC
clone size: many; J gene: TRBJ2-7; D gene: -; V gene: TRBV14; CDR3 protein: CASSHRPYEQYF; CDR3 DNA: TGTGCCAGCAGCCATCGACCCTACGAGCAGTACTTC
clone size: -; J gene: TRBJ2-1; D gene: -; V gene: TRBV7-6; CDR3 protein: CASSLKSYNEQFF; CDR3 DNA: TGTGCCAGCAGCCTAAAAAGCTACAATGAGCAGTTCTTC
clone size: -; J gene: TRBJ2-3; D gene: TRBD2; V gene: TRBV27; CDR3 protein: CASSPQGSGGHSADTQYF; CDR3 DNA: TGTGCCAGCAGTCCCCAGGGTAGCGGGGGCCACTCAGCCGATACGCAGTATTTT
clone size: -; J gene: TRBJ2-5; D gene: TRBD2; V gene: TRBV6-1; CDR3 protein: CASRGLAGGRETQYF; CDR3 DNA: TGTGCCAGCAGGGGCCTAGCGGGGGGGAGAGAGACCCAGTACTTC
clone size: few; J gene: TRBJ1-2; D gene: -; V gene: TRBV7-9; CDR3 protein: CASSLPDRPGDGYTF; CDR3 DNA: TGTGCCAGCAGCTTACCCGACAGGCCCGGAGACGGCTACACCTTC
clone size: once; J gene: TRBJ1-5; D gene: -; V gene: TRBV9; CDR3 protein: CASSVGRGFREPQHF; CDR3 DNA: TGTGCCAGCAGCGTAGGGAGAGGGTTCAGGGAGCCCCAGCATTTT
clone size: once; J gene: TRBJ2-4; D gene: TRBD2; V gene: TRBV18; CDR3 protein: CASSPRGGKVGQYF; CDR3 DNA: TGTGCCAGCTCACCGCGGGGGGGCAAGGTTGGACAGTACTTC
clone size: few; J gene: TRBJ1-2; D gene: TRBD1; V gene: TRBV12-3/TRBV12-4; CDR3 protein: CASSPLGGGNYGYTF; CDR3 DNA: TGTGCCAGCAGCCCCCTAGGGGGCGGGAACTATGGCTACACCTTC
clone size: -; J gene: TRBJ2-5; D gene: -; V gene: TRBV2; CDR3 protein: CASKGQETQYF; CDR3 DNA: TGTGCCAGCAAAGGGCAAGAGACCCAGTACTTC
clone size: -; J gene: TRBJ1-2; D gene: -; V gene: TRBV12-3/TRBV12-4; CDR3 protein: CASSSTDYGYTF; CDR3 DNA: TGTGCCAGCAGTTCTACAGACTATGGCTACACCTTC
clone size: few; J gene: TRBJ2-5; D gene: TRBD2; V gene: TRBV7-2; CDR3 protein: CASSLASGVITYF; CDR3 DNA: TGTGCCAGCAGCTTAGCTAGCGGGGTCATCACGTACTTC
clone size: -; J gene: TRBJ1-2; D gene: TRBD1; V gene: TRBV7-9; CDR3 protein: CASSSHADRARNGYTF; CDR3 DNA: TGTGCCAGCAGCTCCCACGCGGACAGGGCGAGGAATGGCTACACCTTC
clone size: -; J gene: TRBJ2-3; D gene: TRBD2; V gene: TRBV7-2; CDR3 protein: CASSPRLAGRDTQYF; CDR3 DNA: TGTGCCAGCAGCCCACGACTAGCGGGGAGGGATACGCAGTATTTT
clone size: few; J gene: TRBJ1-2; D gene: -; V gene: TRBV6-5; CDR3 protein: CASSYSVGSLGGPNYGYTF; CDR3 DNA: TGTGCCAGCAGTTACTCGGTTGGCTCCCTCGGGGGTCCTAACTATGGCTACACCTTC
clone size: few; J gene: TRBJ1-2; D gene: -; V gene: TRBV6-1; CDR3 protein: CASSDRDDGYTF; CDR3 DNA: TGTGCCAGCAGTGACAGGGATGACGGCTACACCTTC
clone size: -; J gene: TRBJ1-4; D gene: -; V gene: TRBV7-7; CDR3 protein: CASSRTSGVNEKLFF; CDR3 DNA: TGTGCTAGCAGCCGGACTTCGGGGGTTAATGAAAAACTGTTTTTT
clone size: few; J gene: TRBJ1-6; D gene: -; V gene: TRBV20-1; CDR3 protein: CSASEGTPLHF; CDR3 DNA: TGCAGTGCTAGCGAGGGAACACCCCTCCACTTT
clone size: -; J gene: TRBJ2-2; D gene: TRBD2; V gene: TRBV4-1; CDR3 protein: CASSQLTGGALAGEDGELFF; CDR3 DNA: TGCGCCAGCAGCCAACTTACTGGAGGGGCGCTAGCGGGGGAGGACGGGGAGCTGTTTTTT
clone size: -; J gene: TRBJ2-4; D gene: -; V gene: TRBV12-3/TRBV12-4; CDR3 protein: CASNPRGGNIQYF; CDR3 DNA: TGTGCCAGCAACCCGCGGGGCGGAAACATTCAGTACTTC
clone size: few; J gene: TRBJ1-6; D gene: -; V gene: TRBV7-2; CDR3 protein: CASSLAGANSPLHF; CDR3 DNA: TGTGCCAGCAGCTTAGCCGGAGCTAATTCACCCCTCCACTTT
clone size: few; J gene: TRBJ1-2; D gene: -; V gene: TRBV6-2/TRBV6-3; CDR3 protein: CASSSHDTYGYTF; CDR3 DNA: TGTGCCAGCAGTTCCCACGACACCTATGGCTACACCTTC
clone size: -; J gene: TRBJ1-1; D gene: TRBD1; V gene: TRBV7-9; CDR3 protein: CASSLGNRGMLNTEAFF; CDR3 DNA: TGTGCCAGCAGCTTAGGAAACAGGGGGATGTTGAACACTGAAGCTTTCTTT
clone size: -; J gene: TRBJ2-1; D gene: -; V gene: TRBV7-3; CDR3 protein: CASSLTELAGYNEQFF; CDR3 DNA: TGTGCCAGCAGCTTAACGGAACTAGCAGGGTACAATGAGCAGTTCTTC
clone size: -; J gene: TRBJ2-5; D gene: TRBD1; V gene: TRBV4-1; CDR3 protein: CASSRGQGQETQYF; CDR3 DNA: TGCGCCAGCAGCCGAGGACAGGGACAAGAGACCCAGTACTTC
clone size: -; J gene: TRBJ2-1; D gene: TRBD1; V gene: TRBV7-9; CDR3 protein: CASSLSRTGGNEQFF; CDR3 DNA: TGTGCCAGCAGCTTAAGCCGGACAGGGGGGAATGAGCAGTTCTTC
clone size: few; J gene: TRBJ1-6; D gene: -; V gene: TRBV6-5; CDR3 protein: CASSSQDGGNSPPHF; CDR3 DNA: TGTGCCAGCAGTTCCCAGGACGGGGGTAATTCACCCCCCCACTTT
clone size: few; J gene: TRBJ2-7; D gene: -; V gene: TRBV29-1; CDR3 protein: CSVEVGSAYEQYF; CDR3 DNA: TGCAGCGTTGAGGTAGGGTCGGCCTACGAGCAGTACTTC
clone size: -; J gene: TRBJ1-2; D gene: TRBD1; V gene: TRBV20-1; CDR3 protein: CSATTGESTYGYTF; CDR3 DNA: TGCAGTGCTACGACAGGGGAATCGACGTATGGCTACACCTTC
clone size: few; J gene: TRBJ2-7; D gene: -; V gene: TRBV20-1; CDR3 protein: CSAHDYEQYF; CDR3 DNA: TGCAGTGCTCACGACTACGAGCAGTACTTC
clone size: few; J gene: TRBJ2-1; D gene: TRBD1; V gene: TRBV6-1; CDR3 protein: CAGRTGESRNEQFF; CDR3 DNA: TGTGCCGGCCGGACAGGGGAGTCGAGGAATGAGCAGTTCTTC
clone size: few; J gene: TRBJ2-1; D gene: TRBD1; V gene: TRBV6-5; CDR3 protein: CASSYSRQGGYEQFF; CDR3 DNA: TGTGCCAGCAGTTACTCGAGACAGGGCGGCTATGAGCAGTTCTTC
clone size: few; J gene: TRBJ2-7; D gene: TRBD1; V gene: TRBV20-1; CDR3 protein: CSASRTGLNYEQYF; CDR3 DNA: TGCAGTGCTAGCCGGACAGGGCTCAACTACGAGCAGTACTTC
clone size: -; J gene: TRBJ2-7; D gene: -; V gene: TRBV7-6; CDR3 protein: CASSKGWGGEQYF; CDR3 DNA: TGTGCCAGCAGCAAAGGGTGGGGTGGCGAGCAGTACTTC
clone size: -; J gene: TRBJ2-5; D gene: -; V gene: TRBV7-2; CDR3 protein: CASSPPGAGRNQYF; CDR3 DNA: TGTGCCAGCAGCCCGCCGGGGGCCGGCAGAAACCAGTACTTC
clone size: -; J gene: TRBJ2-3; D gene: -; V gene: TRBV5-1; CDR3 protein: CASSPPEDTQYF; CDR3 DNA: TGCGCCAGCAGCCCACCGGAAGATACGCAGTATTTT
clone size: -; J gene: TRBJ1-2; D gene: TRBD1; V gene: TRBV29-1; CDR3 protein: CSVGDRIYGYTF; CDR3 DNA: TGCAGCGTGGGGGACAGGATCTATGGCTACACCTTC
clone size: few; J gene: TRBJ2-1; D gene: -; V gene: TRBV20-1; CDR3 protein: CSAREHLKAQFF; CDR3 DNA: TGCAGTGCTAGAGAACACCTAAAGGCGCAGTTCTTC
clone size: few; J gene: TRBJ2-1; D gene: TRBD2; V gene: TRBV5-1; CDR3 protein: CASSLGQAGGHNEQFF; CDR3 DNA: TGCGCCAGCAGCTTGGGCCAAGCGGGGGGCCACAATGAGCAGTTCTTC